These 10 T cell receptor beta chains were all obtained from the same sample, sequenced in a study of cytomegalovirus exposure and HLA in healthy donors. TCRdb's copy holds only in-frame clones and misses some; the assay was immunoSEQ multiplex PCR. The profile shows 130,000 or so clones, 89% of them singletons. Material for sequencing was PBMCs. The source is a woman aged 18-30 years in good health and CMV-seronegative.

The CDR3 region is CASSYHNGGDTQYF. The CDR3 DNA follows: TGTGCCAGCAGTTATCACAATGGGGGGGATACGCAGTATTTT. The chain carries TRBV6-5 and TRBJ2-3; D is perhaps TRBD2 (6 bases). Per germline, CDR1 MNHEY and CDR2 SVGAGI. V shed 3 bases and J shed 6 bases, with 13 bases lying between them. The CDR3 consists of 14 residues.

This chain uses TRBV19 with TRBJ1-2, with D unclear. The CDR3 consists of 13 residues. Germline V gene sequence: CDR1 LNHDA, CDR2 SQIVND (reference sequence). Trimming took off 6 bases at V and 3 bases at J, with 11 bases between the two ends. CDR3 protein: CASSPRGYYGYTF. DNA of the CDR3: TGTGCCAGTAGCCCCCGGGGTTACTATGGCTACACCTTC.

The chain joins TRBV2 to TRBJ2-7, with D maybe TRBD2 (5 bases). Germline CDR1 reads SNHLY; CDR2 reads FYNNEI. V dropped 5 bases and J dropped 3 bases, with 5 bases sitting between them. There are 11 residues in the CDR3. CDR3: CASSSGYEQYF. In nucleotides, the CDR3 is TGTGCCAGCAGTAGCGGCTACGAGCAGTACTTC. Combining the CDR3 with reference TRBV2 and TRBJ2-7 gives the whole variable domain EPEVTQTPSHQVTQMGQEVILRCVPISNHLYFYWYRQILGQKVEFLVSFYNNEISEKSEIFDDQFSVERPDGSNFTLKIRSTKLEDSAMYFCASSSGYEQYFGPGTRLTVT.

The chain couples TRBV6-5 to TRBJ2-2, with 8 bases identical to TRBD1. The junction had 0 bases not matched to a gene; V was cut back by 6 bases and J by 0 bases. This CDR3 comprises 14 residues. Germline V gives CDR1 MNHEY, CDR2 SVGAGI. The CDR3 here is CASRQGANTGELFF. The DNA for the CDR3 is TGTGCCAGCAGACAGGGGGCGAACACCGGGGAGCTGTTTTTT.

The rearrangement links TRBV19 to TRBJ1-5; D perhaps matches TRBD1 (5 bases). The CDR3 has 16 amino acids. Germline CDR1 is LNHDA and CDR2 is SQIVND (reference sequence). V was pared by 1 base and J by 6 bases, with 16 bases between. This CDR3 reads CASSIVEGRSSQPQHF. The CDR3 nucleotides are TGTGCCAGTAGTATAGTGGAGGGGCGCTCGAGTCAGCCCCAGCATTTT.

The chain joins TRBV28 to TRBJ1-3; D is possibly TRBD1 (5 bases). There are 14 residues in the CDR3. The V end lost 3 bases, the J end lost 2 bases, and 8 bases lay between the germline ends. From germline, CDR1 is MDHEN and CDR2 SYDVKM. The chain's CDR3 is CASSLGGAGNTIYF. As DNA, the CDR3 is TGTGCCAGCAGTTTGGGGGGGGCTGGAAACACCATATATTTT.

The chain uses TRBV2 and TRBJ2-1; possible D gene TRBD2, 6 bases. This CDR3 is 15 amino acids long. V dropped 6 bases and J dropped 4 bases, with 16 bases sitting between them. CDR1 is SNHLY and CDR2 is FYNNEI in the germline V gene. The CDR3 nucleotides read TGTGCCAGCAGCTATTTGGGACTCCCATACAATGAGCAGTTCTTC. This codes for CASSYLGLPYNEQFF.

This chain uses TRBV7-3 with TRBJ2-3; a possible D gene is TRBD2 (6 bases). The V and J ends lost 2 bases and 0 bases respectively, with 12 bases between them. Germline V gives CDR1 SGHTA, CDR2 FQGTGA. The length of the CDR3 is 16 residues. The CDR3 spells CASSLGPGDSTDTQYF. CDR3 DNA sequence: TGTGCCAGCAGCTTAGGTCCGGGGGATAGCACAGATACGCAGTATTTT.

The gene calls are TRBV4-1 and TRBJ1-4; tentative D call: TRBD1 (5 bases). The CDR3 has 15 amino acids. CDR1 and CDR2 from the germline V gene are MGHRA and YSYEKL. V was cut by 3 bases and J by 8 bases, with 16 bases left in between. DNA of the CDR3: TGCGCCAGCAGCCAGGGGGGAGGGGCAAGAGAAAAACTGTTTTTT. It specifies CASSQGGGAREKLFF.

This sequence joins TRBV15 and TRBJ2-1; tentative D call: TRBD2 (7 bases). The CDR3 is 15 amino acids. Germline V gives CDR1 LNHNV, CDR2 YYDKDF (reference sequence). The ends were cut back, 0 bases at V and 7 bases at J, with 13 bases in the middle. The DNA for the CDR3 is TGTGCCACCAGCAGAGATTTAGGGAGGGGGAATGAGCAGTTCTTC. It yields the protein CATSRDLGRGNEQFF. The full variable domain, with the rest looked up from reference TRBV15 and TRBJ2-1, is DAMVIQNPRYQVTQFGKPVTLSCSQTLNHNVMYWYQQKSSQAPKLLFHYYDKDFNNEADTPDNFQSRRPNTSFCFLDIRSPGLGDTAMYLCATSRDLGRGNEQFFGPGTRLTVL.